A selection of T cell receptor beta chains follows, all from one sample in a study of T cell responses to AZD1222 COVID-19 vaccine. TCRdb's copy holds only in-frame clones and misses some; the assay was immunoSEQ multiplex PCR. Of 85,000 to 90,000 clones listed, about 86% are singletons. The source was peripheral blood, collected on day 0 of MenACWY control vaccination. These receptor sequences come from an adult in good health. CDR3s include the opening cysteine and the closing phenylalanine or tryptophan. A D gene is named only where the DNA matches it firmly. Rows may omit the clone size; those that give it use once, few, many or a size class.

V,D,size,J,CDR3,DNA
TRBV4-3,NA,once,TRBJ1-2,CASSLGSGSNYGYTF,TGCGCCAGCAGCCTGGGGAGTGGATCTAACTATGGCTACACCTTC
TRBV6-5,TRBD2,NA,TRBJ2-7,CASSPGGFNEQYF,TGTGCCAGCAGTCCGGGGGGGTTTAACGAGCAGTACTTC
TRBV9,TRBD1,NA,TRBJ1-2,CASSDGQGANYGYTF,TGTGCCAGCAGCGACGGACAGGGAGCTAACTATGGCTACACCTTC
TRBV5-1,NA,NA,TRBJ1-4,CASSFDSTTNEKLFF,TGCGCCAGCAGCTTCGACAGCACAACTAATGAAAAACTGTTTTTT
TRBV18,NA,NA,TRBJ1-1,CASSPEAGYAFF,TGTGCCAGCTCACCCGAAGCAGGGTACGCTTTCTTT
TRBV4-3,TRBD2,NA,TRBJ2-7,CASSQTSGGVAEQYF,TGCGCCAGCAGCCAGACTAGCGGGGGGGTAGCCGAGCAGTACTTC
TRBV6-1,NA,NA,TRBJ2-1,CASSEALGAGASSYNEQFF,TGTGCCAGCAGTGAAGCGCTCGGGGCAGGGGCTAGCTCCTACAATGAGCAGTTCTTC
TRBV13,NA,NA,TRBJ1-1,CASSANRAIGEAFF,TGTGCCAGCAGCGCCAACAGGGCCATAGGTGAAGCTTTCTTT
TRBV4-3,NA,NA,TRBJ2-2,CASSLVGVSGELFF,TGCGCCAGCAGCCTTGTGGGGGTCTCCGGGGAGCTGTTTTTT
TRBV24-1,NA,NA,TRBJ1-2,CATSDSPAGPYGYTF,TGTGCCACCAGTGATTCCCCCGCGGGACCCTATGGCTACACCTTC
TRBV5-1,NA,NA,TRBJ2-1,CASSLLGFPSNEQFF,TGCGCCAGCAGCTTGTTAGGGTTTCCGAGCAATGAGCAGTTCTTC
TRBV7-2,NA,few,TRBJ1-4,CASSLGGAGEKLFF,TGTGCCAGCAGCTTAGGTGGGGCTGGAGAAAAACTGTTTTTT
TRBV29-1,NA,NA,TRBJ2-5,CSVVWIETQYF,TGCAGCGTTGTATGGATAGAGACCCAGTACTTC
TRBV19,TRBD1,NA,TRBJ2-7,CASKDGTGDHEQYF,TGTGCCAGCAAGGACGGGACAGGGGACCACGAGCAGTACTTC
TRBV9,TRBD1,NA,TRBJ2-7,CASSVAPSGTGRAEQYF,TGTGCCAGCAGCGTAGCACCGTCCGGGACAGGCCGAGCCGAGCAGTACTTC
TRBV2,NA,NA,TRBJ1-4,CASTIPGDEKLFF,TGTGCCAGCACCATCCCAGGGGATGAAAAACTGTTTTTT
TRBV6-5,TRBD1,NA,TRBJ1-1,CASSSDRGHMNTEAFF,TGTGCCAGCAGTTCCGACAGGGGCCATATGAACACTGAAGCTTTCTTT
TRBV20-1,NA,NA,TRBJ1-6,CSASAPDAYNSPLHF,TGCAGTGCTAGTGCTCCCGATGCCTATAATTCACCCCTCCACTTT
TRBV5-1,TRBD1,NA,TRBJ2-1,CASSTGTGLSYNEQFF,TGCGCCAGCAGCACAGGGACAGGACTCTCCTACAATGAGCAGTTCTTC
TRBV11-3,NA,NA,TRBJ1-6,CASSQDSYNSPLHF,TGTGCCAGCAGCCAGGACTCCTATAATTCACCCCTCCACTTT
TRBV7-9,NA,NA,TRBJ2-5,CASSPPSEGGRETQYF,TGTGCCAGCAGCCCCCCTTCTGAGGGGGGGCGGGAGACCCAGTACTTC
TRBV15,NA,NA,TRBJ1-2,CATGSSDRISYGYTF,TGTGCCACCGGTTCATCTGATAGGATAAGCTATGGCTACACCTTC
TRBV7-9,NA,once,TRBJ1-2,CASSLASQGSYGYTF,TGTGCCAGCAGCTTAGCGAGTCAGGGATCCTATGGCTACACCTTC
TRBV2,NA,NA,TRBJ1-4,CASRAGVGLANEKLFF,TGTGCCAGCAGAGCAGGGGTAGGGCTGGCTAATGAAAAACTGTTTTTT
TRBV5-4,TRBD1,NA,TRBJ1-1,CASSGTVNTEAFF,TGTGCCAGCAGCGGGACAGTGAACACTGAAGCTTTCTTT
TRBV13,TRBD1,NA,TRBJ1-2,CASSNRGRGYTF,TGTGCCAGCAGTAACAGGGGGAGGGGCTACACCTTC
TRBV19,NA,NA,TRBJ1-5,CASTPISGGHSNQPQHF,TGTGCCAGTACCCCTATTAGTGGAGGCCATAGCAATCAGCCCCAGCATTTT
TRBV30,NA,NA,TRBJ1-1,CAWSENRNTEAFF,TGTGCCTGGAGCGAAAACAGGAACACTGAAGCTTTCTTT
TRBV7-2,NA,once,TRBJ1-1,CASSLGGWNTEAFF,TGTGCCAGCAGCTTAGGGGGTTGGAACACTGAAGCTTTCTTT
TRBV6-5,NA,NA,TRBJ1-6,CASSLGGKPLHF,TGTGCCAGCAGTTTGGGGGGAAAACCCCTCCACTTT
TRBV7-3,TRBD1,once,TRBJ1-2,CASSLIDLQGGSYGYTF,TGTGCCAGCAGCTTAATAGATTTACAGGGGGGTAGCTATGGCTACACCTTC
TRBV28,NA,NA,TRBJ1-2,CASSRQGYTF,TGTGCCAGCAGCAGGCAAGGCTACACCTTC
TRBV9,TRBD1,NA,TRBJ1-2,CASSHRTGVDYGYTF,TGTGCCAGCAGCCACCGGACAGGGGTCGACTATGGCTACACCTTC
TRBV11-2,TRBD1,once,TRBJ2-1,CASSFGTDYNEQFF,TGTGCCAGCAGCTTCGGGACAGACTACAATGAGCAGTTCTTC
TRBV9,NA,NA,TRBJ1-3,CASSVGRGGNTIYF,TGTGCCAGCAGCGTCGGCAGGGGTGGAAACACCATATATTTT
TRBV14,TRBD2,NA,TRBJ2-5,CASSQVTSGGTQYF,TGTGCCAGCAGCCAAGTGACTAGCGGGGGGACCCAGTACTTC
TRBV5-1,NA,NA,TRBJ2-5,CASSPGQQETQYF,TGCGCCAGCAGCCCAGGACAACAAGAGACCCAGTACTTC
TRBV30,TRBD1,NA,TRBJ1-6,CAWSTSGGGSPLHF,TGTGCCTGGAGTACCTCAGGGGGGGGTTCACCCCTCCACTTT
TRBV5-1,NA,NA,TRBJ1-4,CASSLAQGNEKLFF,TGCGCCAGCAGCTTGGCCCAGGGGAATGAAAAACTGTTTTTT
TRBV11-1,NA,NA,TRBJ2-2,CASSLSTGNTGELFF,TGTGCCAGCAGCCTATCGACAGGGAACACCGGGGAGCTGTTTTTT
TRBV19,TRBD1,NA,TRBJ1-1,CASTTDRATEAFF,TGTGCCAGTACCACCGACAGGGCGACTGAAGCTTTCTTT
TRBV7-2,TRBD1,few,TRBJ2-7,CASSLGDRGSYEQYF,TGTGCCAGCAGCTTGGGGGACAGGGGGTCTTACGAGCAGTACTTC
TRBV7-2,NA,NA,TRBJ2-6,CASSLEPPGSGANVLTF,TGTGCCAGCAGCTTAGAGCCTCCGGGCTCTGGGGCCAACGTCCTGACTTTC
TRBV21-1,NA,NA,TRBJ1-1,CASSKVRNTEAFF,TGTGCCAGCAGCAAAGTTAGGAACACTGAAGCTTTCTTT
TRBV5-4,NA,NA,TRBJ1-4,CASSLDGGPNEKLFF,TGTGCCAGCAGCTTGGACGGGGGACCCAATGAAAAACTGTTTTTT
TRBV21-1,NA,NA,TRBJ2-3,CASSPPWRQLCTDTQYF,TGTGCCAGCAGCCCTCCCTGGCGGCAGTTATGCACAGATACGCAGTATTTT
TRBV5-1,NA,NA,TRBJ1-2,CASSLPGRGYTF,TGCGCCAGCAGCTTACCGGGTCGGGGCTACACCTTC
TRBV14,NA,NA,TRBJ1-5,CASSQVSGNTTISNQPQHF,TGTGCCAGCAGCCAAGTCAGCGGTAATACGACCATTAGCAATCAGCCCCAGCATTTT
TRBV10-3,NA,NA,TRBJ1-3,CAIKGSGGGNTIYF,TGTGCCATCAAGGGCTCCGGAGGGGGAAACACCATATATTTT